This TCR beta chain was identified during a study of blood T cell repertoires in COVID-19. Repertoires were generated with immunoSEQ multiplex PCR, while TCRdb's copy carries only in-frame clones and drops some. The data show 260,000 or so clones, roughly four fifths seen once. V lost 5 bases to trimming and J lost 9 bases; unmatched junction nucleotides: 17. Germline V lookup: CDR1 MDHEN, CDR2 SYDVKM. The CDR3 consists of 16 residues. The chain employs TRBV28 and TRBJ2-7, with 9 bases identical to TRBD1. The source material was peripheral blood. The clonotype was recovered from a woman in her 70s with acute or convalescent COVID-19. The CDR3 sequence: CASSPSAGQGKFLQYF. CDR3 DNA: TGTGCCAGCAGTCCTTCCGCAGGACAGGGGAAATTCTTGCAGTACTTC.